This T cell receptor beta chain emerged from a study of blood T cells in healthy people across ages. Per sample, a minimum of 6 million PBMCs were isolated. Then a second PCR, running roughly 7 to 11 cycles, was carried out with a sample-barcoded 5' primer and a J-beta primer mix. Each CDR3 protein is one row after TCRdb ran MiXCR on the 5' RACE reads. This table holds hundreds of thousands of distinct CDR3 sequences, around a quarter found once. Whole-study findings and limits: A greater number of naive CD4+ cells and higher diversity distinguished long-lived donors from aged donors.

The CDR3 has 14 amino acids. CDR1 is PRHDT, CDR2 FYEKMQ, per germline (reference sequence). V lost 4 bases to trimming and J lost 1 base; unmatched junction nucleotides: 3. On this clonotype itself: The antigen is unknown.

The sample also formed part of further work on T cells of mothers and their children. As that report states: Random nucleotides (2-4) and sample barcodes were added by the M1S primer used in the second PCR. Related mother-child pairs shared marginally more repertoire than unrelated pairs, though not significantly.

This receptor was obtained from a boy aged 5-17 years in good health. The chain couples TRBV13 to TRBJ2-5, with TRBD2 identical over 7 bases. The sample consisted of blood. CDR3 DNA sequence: TGTGCCAGCAGCTGGGGGGGGGTCCAAGAGACCCAGTACTTC. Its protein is CASSWGGVQETQYF. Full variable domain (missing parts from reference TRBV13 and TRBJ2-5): AAGVIQSPRHLIKEKRETATLKCYPIPRHDTVYWYQQGPGQDPQFLISFYEKMQSDKGSIPDRFSAQQFSDYHSELNMSSLELGDSALYFCASSWGGVQETQYFGPGTRLLVL.